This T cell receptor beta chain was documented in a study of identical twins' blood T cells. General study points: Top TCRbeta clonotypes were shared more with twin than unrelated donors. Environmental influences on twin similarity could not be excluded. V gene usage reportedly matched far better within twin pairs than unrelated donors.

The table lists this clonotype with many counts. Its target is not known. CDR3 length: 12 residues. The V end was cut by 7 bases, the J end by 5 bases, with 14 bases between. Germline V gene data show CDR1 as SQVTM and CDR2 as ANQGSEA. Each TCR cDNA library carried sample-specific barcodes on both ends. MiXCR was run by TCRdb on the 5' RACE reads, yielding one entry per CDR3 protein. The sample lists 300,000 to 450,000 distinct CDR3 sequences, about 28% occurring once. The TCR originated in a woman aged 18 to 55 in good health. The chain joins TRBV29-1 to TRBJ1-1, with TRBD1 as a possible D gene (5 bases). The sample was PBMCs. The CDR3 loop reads CSGDNAGTEAFF. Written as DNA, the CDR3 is TGCAGCGGAGACAATGCAGGGACTGAAGCTTTCTTT.